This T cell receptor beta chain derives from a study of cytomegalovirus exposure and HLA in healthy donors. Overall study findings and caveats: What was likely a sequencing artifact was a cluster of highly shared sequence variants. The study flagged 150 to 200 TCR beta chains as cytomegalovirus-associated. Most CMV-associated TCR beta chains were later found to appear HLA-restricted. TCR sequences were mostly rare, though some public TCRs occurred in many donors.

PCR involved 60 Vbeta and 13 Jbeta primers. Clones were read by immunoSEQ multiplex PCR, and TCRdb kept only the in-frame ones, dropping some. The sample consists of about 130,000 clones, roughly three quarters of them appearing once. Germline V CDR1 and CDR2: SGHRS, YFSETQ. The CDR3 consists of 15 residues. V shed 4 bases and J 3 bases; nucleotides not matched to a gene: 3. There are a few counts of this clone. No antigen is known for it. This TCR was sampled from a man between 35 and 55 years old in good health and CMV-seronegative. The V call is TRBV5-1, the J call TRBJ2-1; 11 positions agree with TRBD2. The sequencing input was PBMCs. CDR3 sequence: CASSQTSGVYNEQFF. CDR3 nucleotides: TGCGCCAGCAGCCAGACTAGCGGGGTCTACAATGAGCAGTTCTTC.